This T cell receptor beta chain was identified in a study of T cells in Graves' hyperthyroidism and ophthalmopathy. Exclusion of a patient resulted from uncontrolled infection, other autoimmune disease, pregnancy or lactation. The sample holds a few counts of this clonotype. Its antigen is not identified. General observations from the study: Most thyroid clonotypes expanded above 0.001 were also detected in blood.

Amplified regions were TCR beta CDR3 sequences from RNA transcripts. The TCR CDR3 was amplified in a first-round RT-PCR using the HTBI primer set. TCRdb recomputed calls from the multiplex PCR reads with MiXCR, one row per CDR3 protein. The sample lists around 690,000 distinct CDR3 sequences, 17% occurring once. The V end was cut by 7 bases, the J end by 2 bases, with 14 bases between. This CDR3 spans 14 amino acids. CDR1 and CDR2 from the germline V gene are ENHRY and SYGVKD. This sequence was found in a man aged 50-59 years with Graves' hyperthyroidism. The chain joins TRBV10-3 to TRBJ1-1, with a weak D call TRBD1 (5 bases). Sequencing input: blood. CDR3 in amino acids: CAIKPGTLNTEAFF. CDR3 in DNA: TGTGCCATCAAACCTGGGACGCTTAACACTGAAGCTTTCTTT.